The rows below give T cell receptor beta chains drawn from one sample of a study of T cells after yellow fever vaccination. TCRdb processed the 5' RACE reads anew with MiXCR; each CDR3 protein has one entry. Of a few hundred thousand distinct CDR3 sequences in the sample, about a sixth were seen once. The specimen comprised PBMCs, sampled more than 4 days after the first yellow fever vaccination. These receptors were taken from a man aged 18 to 29 who received the YFV17D yellow fever vaccine. CDR3s include the opening cysteine and the closing phenylalanine or tryptophan. Each record gives: J gene, V gene, CDR3 protein.

>TRBJ1-1|TRBV29-1
CSVEGVGTENTEAFF
>TRBJ2-5|TRBV27
CASSSSWNTGKTQYF
>TRBJ2-1|TRBV6-5
CASSYPWTGDNEQFF
>TRBJ2-1|TRBV7-9
CASSFKDEQFF
>TRBJ2-7|TRBV19
CASSISGLSYEQYF
>TRBJ2-7|TRBV5-1
CASSSRTQGTYEQYF
>TRBJ2-1|TRBV19
CASKFRGQNNEQFF
>TRBJ1-6|TRBV5-4
CASSSDIRSSYNSPLHF
>TRBJ2-5|TRBV9
CASSPGLALTYQETQYF
>TRBJ1-1|TRBV20-1
CSAPGTRRTEAFF
>TRBJ2-5|TRBV6-2/TRBV6-3
CASSYFRLAGAQETQYF
>TRBJ2-3|TRBV7-9
CASSPQRGGPTTDTQYF
>TRBJ1-2|TRBV5-1
CASSLLVGANYGYTF
>TRBJ2-5|TRBV10-3
CAISESRQGGETQYF
>TRBJ1-1|TRBV5-1
CASSFTPEQGKAFF
>TRBJ1-1|TRBV6-2/TRBV6-3
CASSLKLTEAFF
>TRBJ2-5|TRBV7-2
CASSLQAAQETQYF
>TRBJ2-2|TRBV7-3
CASRAGANTGELFF
>TRBJ2-5|TRBV5-5
CASSWALSAGYGETQYF
>TRBJ2-7|TRBV5-4
CASSLGQGLPRDEQYF
>TRBJ2-3|TRBV5-1
CASSPQDPSLADTQYF
>TRBJ2-5|TRBV11-2
CASSLDLMVGETQYF
>TRBJ2-7|TRBV6-5
CASSYPRTGSYEQYF
>TRBJ2-6|TRBV11-2
CASSLEIRHLMGPSGANVLTF
>TRBJ2-1|TRBV14
CASSPLGGSRQFF
>TRBJ1-5|TRBV6-9
CASRGQPQHF
>TRBJ2-6|TRBV7-9
CASSIGSGANVLTF
>TRBJ2-1|TRBV7-3
CASSWGTEQFF
>TRBJ2-1|TRBV2
CATLTSGGAWTYNEQFF
>TRBJ2-4|TRBV5-1
CASSTQGIGKNIQYF
>TRBJ1-5|TRBV19
CATTHRGQGLYQPQHF
>TRBJ2-1|TRBV7-2
CASSPFRQGRQGEQFF
>TRBJ2-7|TRBV12-3/TRBV12-4
CASSGTGLWQYF
>TRBJ2-5|TRBV9
CASSASRSGGARDETQYF
>TRBJ2-7|TRBV27
CASSRWTSGLDEQYF
>TRBJ2-2|TRBV4-1
CASSQASGYGGELFF
>TRBJ2-1|TRBV10-3
CAISESRGRDNEQFF
>TRBJ1-5|TRBV25-1
CASMGQGRNQPQHF
>TRBJ2-7|TRBV5-5
CASIQGYEQYF
>TRBJ2-3|TRBV4-3
CASSQANSGGLDTQYF
>TRBJ1-2|TRBV29-1
CSVYPTSGTFYGYTF
>TRBJ2-3|TRBV11-2
CASSLGVTTDTQYF
>TRBJ2-3|TRBV6-2/TRBV6-3
CASILAGDRDTQYF
>TRBJ2-2|TRBV20-1
CSASNPTGELFF
>TRBJ1-4|TRBV6-1
CASSETGRTNEKLFF
>TRBJ2-5|TRBV18
CASSHVTPGPSQETQYF
>TRBJ2-7|TRBV12-5
CASGLTGTESYEQYF
>TRBJ1-1|TRBV5-6
CASNIGQARAFF